This paragraph covers one T cell receptor (beta chain) sequence. Looked up from germline, CDR1 is MNHEY and CDR2 is SVGAGI. The CDR3 contains 14 residues. This sample was taken from a study of OX40 agonist ivuxolimab in advanced cancers. The data were produced by immunoSEQ multiplex PCR, yet TCRdb's version contains in-frame clones alone and is incomplete. The sample includes some 50,000 clones, 90% to 95% of them seen just once. This specimen consisted of CD4+ or CD8+ T cells sorted from blood, obtained in a trial of the OX40 agonist ivuxolimab. This clonotype was obtained from an adult with an advanced solid tumor such as melanoma, head and neck, liver or kidney cancer. The chain joins TRBV6-5 to TRBJ1-3; D gene unclear. CDR3 nucleotides: TGTGCATCGGGCACGCGTAGATCTGGAAACACCATATATTTT. It encodes CASGTRRSGNTIYF.